This TCR beta chain was sequenced during a study of molecular identifiers for immune sequencing clone quantification. Germline lookup yields CDR1 SGHDT and CDR2 YYEEEE. Trimming took off 1 base at V and 6 bases at J, with 8 bases between the two ends. The CDR3 is 13 residues long. This clonotype was counted at least ten times. A single record per CDR3 protein comes from TCRdb applying MiXCR to the PCR reads. The repertoire holds approximately 90,000 distinct CDR3 sequences, with roughly 23% as singletons. This receptor was identified in a human donor in good health. Some libraries in this study had Jurkat cell RNA spiked in. V gene TRBV5-6 combines with J gene TRBJ2-1; tentatively, D is TRBD2 (5 bases). Specimen: naive CD8+ T cells from blood, with Jurkat cell RNA spiked in. The subset was: FACS-sorted CD8+CD4-CCR7+CD45RA+ naive T cells. The CDR3 bases are TGTGCCAGCAGCTTGTCCCTAGCCAATGAGCAGTTCTTC. Protein product: CASSLSLANEQFF. Using reference TRBV5-6 and TRBJ2-1 for the parts outside the CDR3, the full variable domain is DAGVTQSPTHLIKTRGQQVTLRCSPKSGHDTVSWYQQALGQGPQFIFQYYEEEERQRGNFPDRFSGHQFPNYSSELNVNALLLGDSALYLCASSLSLANEQFFGPGTRLTVL.